Following are 8 T cell receptor beta chains from one sample sequenced in a study of CD8 T cells in Susac syndrome. RNA, at about 0.45 to 1 ug, was reverse transcribed with random hexamers. TCRdb fed the immunoSEQ multiplex PCR reads into MiXCR, producing one record per CDR3 protein. The table records about 130,000 distinct CDR3 sequences, 90% to 95% of them present only once. Sequenced material: CD4+ T cells from PBMCs. Receptors were obtained from a human donor in good health.

This clonotype is a singleton in its sample. The CDR3 coding sequence is TGTGCCAGCAGCCTGGGGACTTCCCCGGCCTACGAGCAGTACTTC. It encodes CASSLGTSPAYEQYF. J is TRBJ2-7 and V is TRBV7-2; a weak D match, TRBD2 (6 bases). This CDR3 has 15 residues. The V gene lost 5 bases and the J gene lost 2 bases, with 16 bases spanning the gap. Germline values: CDR1 SGHTA, CDR2 FQGNSA.

A remark on this clonotype: A junction boundary mismatches the germline segment, possibly from a read error. For the CDR3, the DNA is TGTGCCAGCAAGAGTGACGGAGGCTTC. Its protein product is CASKSDGGF. The V and J genes are TRBV27 and TRBJ1-2; the D is unclear. There are 9 residues in the CDR3. The V gene's germline CDR1 is MNHEY and CDR2 SMNVEV (reference sequence).

The rearrangement links TRBV29-1 to TRBJ1-5, with TRBD1 as a possible D gene (5 bases). This CDR3 is built from 13 residues. The V gene's germline CDR1 is SQVTM and CDR2 ANQGSEA. V lost 4 bases and J 2 bases, leaving 9 bases between the germline ends. CDR3 protein: CSVVGVGNQPQHF. The CDR3 DNA is TGCAGCGTTGTAGGGGTCGGCAATCAGCCCCAGCATTTT.

The V and J genes are TRBV18 and TRBJ1-1; D is unclear. The CDR3 has 14 residues. Deletions cut 5 bases from V and 1 base from J, with 11 bases between. Germline V gene lookup returns CDR1 KGHSH and CDR2 LQKENI. CDR3 amino acids: CASSSQHENTEAFF. As DNA, the CDR3 is TGTGCCAGCTCATCCCAACACGAGAACACTGAAGCTTTCTTT.

This clonotype was counted a single time. The V and J genes are TRBV12-3 or TRBV12-4 and TRBJ2-7; a possible D gene is TRBD2 (6 bases). Trimming took off 6 bases at V and 3 bases at J, with 27 bases between the two ends. The CDR3 has 18 residues. CDR3 in DNA: TGTGCCAGCAGCTTATCCCCTCCCGGCCGCGGGATGTACTACGAGCAGTACTTC. Protein sequence: CASSLSPPGRGMYYEQYF.

The genes are TRBV19 and TRBJ2-6; 9 nucleotides match TRBD1. J lost 3 bases, V lost 4 bases, and 7 bases had no gene match. There are 17 residues in the CDR3. Germline loops: CDR1 LNHDA, CDR2 SQIVND (reference sequence). The CDR3 bases are TGTGCCAGTAGTAGGGGGACAGGGCAAGTTGGGGCCAACGTCCTGACTTTC. The encoded protein is CASSRGTGQVGANVLTF.

The V gene is TRBV2, the J gene TRBJ1-5; D not certain. The CDR3 covers 13 residues. Germline CDR1 and CDR2: SNHLY and FYNNEI. The ends were cut back, 2 bases at V and 7 bases at J, with 9 bases in the middle. The CDR3 protein is CASSEFVLQPQHF. CDR3 DNA sequence: TGTGCCAGCAGTGAATTTGTATTGCAGCCCCAGCATTTT.

In DNA form, the CDR3 reads TGTGCCAGCAGCTTAGCCGGGACAGTCCAAGAGACCCAGTACTTC. This codes for CASSLAGTVQETQYF. The rearrangement joins TRBV7-2 to TRBJ2-5, with TRBD1 identical over 7 bases. V shed 0 bases and J 1 base; nucleotides not matched to a gene: 2. Germline values: CDR1 SGHTA, CDR2 FQGNSA. This CDR3 has 15 residues.